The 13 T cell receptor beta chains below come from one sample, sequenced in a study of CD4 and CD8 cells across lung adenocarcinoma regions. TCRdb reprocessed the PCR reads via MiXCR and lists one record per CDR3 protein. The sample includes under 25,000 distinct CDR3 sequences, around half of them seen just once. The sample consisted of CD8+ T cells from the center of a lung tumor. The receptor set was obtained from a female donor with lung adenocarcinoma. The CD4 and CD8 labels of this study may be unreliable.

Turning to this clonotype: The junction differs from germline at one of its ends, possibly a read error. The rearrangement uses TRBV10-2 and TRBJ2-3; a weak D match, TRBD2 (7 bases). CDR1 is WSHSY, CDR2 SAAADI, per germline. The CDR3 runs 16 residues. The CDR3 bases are TGCGCCAGCAGCGCCGGGGGGCGGTCGGCCAAAGACACGCAGTATTTC. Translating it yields CASSAGGRSAKDTQYF.

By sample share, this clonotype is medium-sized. Here the CDR3 DNA reads TGTGCCAGCAGGGGTCAGGCCACAGATACGCAGTATTTT. Its translation: CASRGQATDTQYF. The chain employs TRBV27 and TRBJ2-3; D is undetermined. Germline CDR1 and CDR2: MNHEY and SMNVEV (reference sequence). V was pared by 6 bases and J by 2 bases, with 9 bases between. The CDR3 loop spans 13 amino acids.

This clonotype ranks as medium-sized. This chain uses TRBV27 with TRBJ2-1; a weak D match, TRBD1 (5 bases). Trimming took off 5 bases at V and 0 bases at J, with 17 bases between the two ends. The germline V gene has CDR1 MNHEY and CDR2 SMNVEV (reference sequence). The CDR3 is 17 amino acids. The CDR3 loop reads CASSPGAGPSSYNEQFF. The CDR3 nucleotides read TGTGCCAGCAGTCCTGGGGCAGGGCCGAGCTCCTACAATGAGCAGTTCTTC.

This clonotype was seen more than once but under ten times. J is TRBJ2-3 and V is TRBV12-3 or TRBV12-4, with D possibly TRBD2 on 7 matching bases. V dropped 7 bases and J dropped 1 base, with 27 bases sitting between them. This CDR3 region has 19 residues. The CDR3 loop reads CASNQWGRGGVGGTDTQYF. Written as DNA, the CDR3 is TGTGCCAGCAATCAATGGGGGAGGGGGGGTGTTGGCGGCACAGATACGCAGTATTTT.

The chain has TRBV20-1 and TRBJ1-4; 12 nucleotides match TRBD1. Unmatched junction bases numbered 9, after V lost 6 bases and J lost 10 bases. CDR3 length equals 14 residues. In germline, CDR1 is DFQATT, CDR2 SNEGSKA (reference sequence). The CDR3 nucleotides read TGCAGTGCCGAGGGGACAGGGGGCAGAGGAAAACTGTTTTTT. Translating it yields CSAEGTGGRGKLFF.

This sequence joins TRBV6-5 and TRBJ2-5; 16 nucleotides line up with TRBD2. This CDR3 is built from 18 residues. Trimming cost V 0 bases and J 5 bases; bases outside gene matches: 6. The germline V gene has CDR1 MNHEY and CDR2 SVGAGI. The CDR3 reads CASSYSGGLAGGYETQYF. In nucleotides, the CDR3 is TGTGCCAGCAGTTACTCAGGGGGACTAGCGGGAGGGTATGAGACCCAGTACTTC.

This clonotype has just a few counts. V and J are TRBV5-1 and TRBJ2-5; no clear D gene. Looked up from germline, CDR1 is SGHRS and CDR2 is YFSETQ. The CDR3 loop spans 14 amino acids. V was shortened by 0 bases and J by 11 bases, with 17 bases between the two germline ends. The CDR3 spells CASSLVSTSEGQYF. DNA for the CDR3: TGCGCCAGCAGCTTGGTTTCGACCTCCGAAGGGCAGTACTTC.

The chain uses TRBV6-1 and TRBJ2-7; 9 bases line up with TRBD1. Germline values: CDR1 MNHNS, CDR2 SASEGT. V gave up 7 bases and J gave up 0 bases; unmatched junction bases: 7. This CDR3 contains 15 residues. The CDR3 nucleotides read TGTGCCAGCAAACGGGACAGGGACCCCTCCTACGAGCAGTACGTC. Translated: CASKRDRDPSYEQYV.

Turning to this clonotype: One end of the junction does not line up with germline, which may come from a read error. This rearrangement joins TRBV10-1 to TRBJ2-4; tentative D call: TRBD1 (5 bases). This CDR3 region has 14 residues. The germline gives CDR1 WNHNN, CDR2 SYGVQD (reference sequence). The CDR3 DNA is TGCGGCAGCAAGGGGCTGCGAGCCAAAAACATGCAGTACTTC. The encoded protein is CGSKGLRAKNMQYF.

This CDR3 is CSARDGRTSQETQYF. The CDR3 DNA follows: TGCAGTGCTAGAGATGGGAGGACAAGCCAAGAGACCCAGTACTTC. The chain couples TRBV20-1 to TRBJ2-5; tentatively, D is TRBD2 (6 bases). V lost 0 bases and J lost 1, with 12 bases in between. This CDR3 comprises 15 residues. Germline CDR1 is DFQATT and CDR2 is SNEGSKA (reference sequence).

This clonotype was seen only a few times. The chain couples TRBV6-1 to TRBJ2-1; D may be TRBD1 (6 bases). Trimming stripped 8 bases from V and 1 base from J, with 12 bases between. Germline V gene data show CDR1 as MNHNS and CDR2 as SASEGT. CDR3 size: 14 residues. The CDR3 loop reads CASLRGGSYNEQFF. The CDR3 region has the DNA TGTGCCAGCCTCAGAGGGGGATCCTACAATGAGCAGTTCTTC.

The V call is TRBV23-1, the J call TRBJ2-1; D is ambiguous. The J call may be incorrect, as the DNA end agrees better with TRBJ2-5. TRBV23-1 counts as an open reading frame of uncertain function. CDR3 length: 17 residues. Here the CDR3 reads CASSQSKKWAFQETQYF. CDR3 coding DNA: TGCGCCAGCAGTCAATCGAAGAAATGGGCATTTCAAGAGACCCAGTACTTC.

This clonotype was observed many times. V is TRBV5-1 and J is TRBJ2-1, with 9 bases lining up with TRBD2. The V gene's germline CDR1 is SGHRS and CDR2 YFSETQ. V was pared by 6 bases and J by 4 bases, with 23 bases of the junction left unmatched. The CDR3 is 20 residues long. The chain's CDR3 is CASNHVVAGWLAGRYNEQFF. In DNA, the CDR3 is TGCGCCAGCAACCACGTGGTGGCAGGCTGGCTAGCGGGGCGTTACAATGAGCAGTTCTTC.